A single sample gave rise to the 13 T cell receptor beta chains below, sequenced in a study of T-cell reconstitution after alpha-beta-depleted transplantation in children. The TCRbeta library was prepared with unique molecular identifiers. In TCRdb, the PCR reads were re-called with MiXCR into one record per CDR3 protein. Of 600,000 to 800,000 distinct CDR3 sequences in the sample, around 12% were seen once. This material consisted of PBMCs, taken before TCRalphabeta/CD19-depleted stem cell transplant. Receptor source: a girl between 2 and 10 years old with congenital amegakaryocytic thrombocytopenia, due to receive a stem cell transplant.

The sample holds many counts of this clonotype. The rearrangement uses TRBV5-1 and TRBJ2-7; 9 positions agree with TRBD2. CDR3 length: 17 residues. The germline V gene encodes CDR1 SGHRS and CDR2 YFSETQ. V dropped 4 bases and J dropped 5; count of bases not matched to a gene: 16. CDR3 sequence: CASSPVFLDSGGDEQYF. CDR3 in DNA: TGCGCCAGCAGCCCAGTGTTTTTGGATAGCGGGGGCGACGAGCAGTACTTC.

This clonotype was seen repeatedly, ten times or more. The chain employs TRBV7-2 and TRBJ2-3; D remains unclear. Deletions cut 3 bases from V and 1 base from J, with 5 bases between. Germline-derived CDR1 and CDR2 are SGHTA and FQGNSA. This CDR3 is built from 13 residues. The DNA of the CDR3 is TGTGCCAGCAGCTTGGAGCGCACAGATACGCAGTATTTT. Translation: CASSLERTDTQYF.

There are many counts of this clonotype. V and J are TRBV20-1 and TRBJ2-5; D is unclear. The V end was cut by 3 bases, the J end by 1 base, with 15 bases between. Germline-derived CDR1 and CDR2 are DFQATT and SNEGSKA (reference sequence). This CDR3 contains 15 residues. The CDR3 DNA reads as TGCAGTGCTAGTTTTGCGGTGTTTGGCCAAGAGACCCAGTACTTC. Encoded protein: CSASFAVFGQETQYF.

This clonotype was counted only a few times. The genes are TRBV20-1 and TRBJ1-6; D remains unclear. The germline V gene encodes CDR1 DFQATT and CDR2 SNEGSKA (reference sequence). The V gene lost 3 bases and the J gene lost 7 bases, with 16 bases spanning the gap. The CDR3 loop spans 15 amino acids. CDR3 bases: TGCAGTGCTAGTCCGATCGGGCCTGGGAATTCACCCCTCCACTTT. It encodes CSASPIGPGNSPLHF.

This clonotype was picked up a small number of times. This chain joins TRBV2 and TRBJ2-3; the D gene is possibly TRBD2 (5 bases). CDR1 is SNHLY and CDR2 is FYNNEI in the germline V gene. This CDR3 spans 18 amino acids. Deletions cut 6 bases from V and 1 base from J, with 23 bases between. The CDR3 loop is CASSPSPRRNSGTDTQYF. The CDR3 DNA sequence: TGTGCCAGCAGCCCGTCCCCCCGGAGGAATAGCGGCACAGATACGCAGTATTTT.

This clonotype was recorded a few times. This chain joins TRBV6-1 and TRBJ1-1; 12 positions agree with TRBD1. V dropped 10 bases and J dropped 1; count of bases not matched to a gene: 7. The CDR3 totals 15 residues. CDR1 and CDR2 from the germline V gene are MNHNS and SASEGT. In DNA form, the CDR3 reads TGTGCCACCTATTTGGGACAGGGGGCGAACACTGAAGCTTTCTTT. This translates into CATYLGQGANTEAFF.

The table lists this clonotype with many counts. The J gene is TRBJ2-1, the V gene TRBV20-1; 13 bases agree with TRBD2. V shed 3 bases, J shed 6 bases, and the junction held 5 bases outside the gene matches. This CDR3 is built from 15 residues. Per the germline V gene, CDR1 is DFQATT and CDR2 is SNEGSKA (reference sequence). The CDR3 loop is CSARRTSGSFNEQFF. The CDR3 DNA follows: TGCAGTGCTAGGCGGACTAGCGGGAGTTTCAATGAGCAGTTCTTC.

There are a few counts of this clonotype. The chain links TRBV5-1 to TRBJ1-4; 7 bases align to TRBD1. The J segment lost 8 bases and the V segment lost 4 bases, leaving 17 bases of the junction unmatched. This CDR3 region has 17 residues. In germline, CDR1 is SGHRS, CDR2 YFSETQ. As DNA, the CDR3 is TGCGCCAGCAGCCCGCGCCTTTCGACAGGGTTTGAAGAAAAACTGTTTTTT. This codes for CASSPRLSTGFEEKLFF.

This chain joins TRBV7-6 and TRBJ2-5, with D tentatively TRBD2 (6 bases). The V gene lost 0 bases and the J gene lost 5 bases, with 16 bases spanning the gap. CDR1 and CDR2 from the germline V gene are SGHVS and FNYEAQ. The CDR3 is made up of 16 amino acids. The CDR3 protein is CASSLAFPGAAETQYF. In DNA form, the CDR3 reads TGTGCCAGCAGCTTAGCGTTTCCGGGAGCGGCGGAGACCCAGTACTTC.

This clonotype was seen a handful of times. The chain employs TRBV5-1 and TRBJ2-4; 7 bases map to TRBD1. Germline V gene lookup returns CDR1 SGHRS and CDR2 YFSETQ. V trimming: 0 bases; J trimming: 6 bases; junction bases outside the gene matches: 12. This CDR3 comprises 17 residues. The CDR3 DNA reads TGCGCCAGCAGCTTGGACGGGAACCAGGCAGGGGGAAACATTCAGTACTTC. Translation: CASSLDGNQAGGNIQYF. The variable domain in full, with the rest retrieved from reference TRBV5-1 and TRBJ2-4, is KAGVTQTPRYLIKTRGQQVTLSCSPISGHRSVSWYQQTPGQGLQFLFEYFSETQRNKGNFPGRFSGRQFSNSRSEMNVSTLELGDSALYLCASSLDGNQAGGNIQYFGAGTRLSVL.

For this clonotype: A much bigger clone sits one base away, suggesting this may be a read error. The rearrangement links TRBV7-2 to TRBJ1-2; D may be TRBD1 (6 bases). Germline V gives CDR1 SGHTA, CDR2 FQGNSA. Trimming removed 1 base at V and 8 bases at J, with 23 bases between. The CDR3 has 17 amino acids. The DNA of the CDR3 is TGTGCCAGCAGCTTAGGGCTTACGGGGGGCCGCAGAGGAGGCTACACCTTC. It is translated as CASSLGLTGGRRGGYTF.

The chain combines TRBV7-6 with TRBJ2-7; no reliable D call. Deletions cut 2 bases from V and 3 bases from J, with 11 bases between. Germline V gene sequence: CDR1 SGHVS, CDR2 FNYEAQ. The CDR3 contains 14 residues. CDR3 nucleotide sequence: TGTGCCAGCAGCTTAAACACTGGTTACTACGAGCAGTACTTC. This codes for CASSLNTGYYEQYF.

The chain employs TRBV28 and TRBJ1-2; weak D call: TRBD1 (5 bases). Trimming left V 6 bases short and J 5 bases short, with 22 bases between. CDR3 length: 16 residues. Germline V lookup: CDR1 MDHEN, CDR2 SYDVKM. CDR3 protein: CASSPLWTPRAYGYTF. The CDR3 DNA sequence: TGTGCCAGCAGCCCCCTCTGGACTCCCAGGGCATATGGCTACACCTTC.